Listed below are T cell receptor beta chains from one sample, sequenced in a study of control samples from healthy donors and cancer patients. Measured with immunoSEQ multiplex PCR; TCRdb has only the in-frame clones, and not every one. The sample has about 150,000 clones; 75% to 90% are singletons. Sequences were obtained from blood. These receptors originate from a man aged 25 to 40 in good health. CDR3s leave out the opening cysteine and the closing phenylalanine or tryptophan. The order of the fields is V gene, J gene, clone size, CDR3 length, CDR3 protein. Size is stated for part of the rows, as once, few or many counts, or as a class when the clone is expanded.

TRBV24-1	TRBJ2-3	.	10	ATSDSKDTQY
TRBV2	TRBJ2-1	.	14	ASSEGASGHYNEQF
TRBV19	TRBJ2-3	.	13	ASSRWDRGTDTQY
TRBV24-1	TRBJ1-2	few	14	ATSDPGTRKNYGYT
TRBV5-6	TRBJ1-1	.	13	ASSLPTTEDTEAF
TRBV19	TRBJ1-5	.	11	ASSQQGIQPQH
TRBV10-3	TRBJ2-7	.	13	AISRTGTEQYEQY
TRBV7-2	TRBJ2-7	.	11	ASSSTPGYEQY
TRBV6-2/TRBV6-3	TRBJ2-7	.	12	ASSYSFGTYEQY
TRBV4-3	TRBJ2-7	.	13	ASSQEVGSSYEQY
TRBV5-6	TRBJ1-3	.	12	ASSRGALGNTIY
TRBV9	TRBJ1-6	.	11	ASSALLVSPLH
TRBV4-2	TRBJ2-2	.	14	ASSQVPGLFPGELF
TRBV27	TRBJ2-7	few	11	ASSSGLMGEQY
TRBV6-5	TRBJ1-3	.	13	ASNERGATGNTIY
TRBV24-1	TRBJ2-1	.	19	ATSDFPAAGSLGSPHNEQF
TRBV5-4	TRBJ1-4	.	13	ASSFSQGAREKLF
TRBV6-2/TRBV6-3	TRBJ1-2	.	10	ASSYLNYGYT
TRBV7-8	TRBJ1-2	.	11	ASSKGTAYGYT
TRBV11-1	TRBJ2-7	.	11	ASSLREGYEQY
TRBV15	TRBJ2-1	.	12	ATSRESDTPSWF
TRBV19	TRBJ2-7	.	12	ASSSTGGGYEQY
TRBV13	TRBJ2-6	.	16	ASSWGTSVDSGANVLT
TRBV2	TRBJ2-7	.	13	ASSESIAGVSEQY
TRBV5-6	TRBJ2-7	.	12	ASSFSGVTYEQY
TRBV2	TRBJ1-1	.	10	ASSVDSTEAF
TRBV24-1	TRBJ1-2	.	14	ATSEALGGANYGYT
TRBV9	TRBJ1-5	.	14	ASSVGAGTANQPQH
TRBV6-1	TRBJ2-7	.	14	ASSEAVGRAGDEQY
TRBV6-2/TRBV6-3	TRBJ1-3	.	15	ASSPRDRPSSGNTIY
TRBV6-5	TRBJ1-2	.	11	ASSYRGPYGYT
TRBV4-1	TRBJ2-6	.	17	ASSQDGTGAYSGANVLT
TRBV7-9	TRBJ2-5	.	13	ASSFRTGGRETQY
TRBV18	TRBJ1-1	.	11	ASSPRQREEAF
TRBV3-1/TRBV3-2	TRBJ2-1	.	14	ASSPYLAGAENEQF
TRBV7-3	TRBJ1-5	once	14	ASSLMWVGINQPQH
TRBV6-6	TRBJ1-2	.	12	ASRMGGSDYGYT
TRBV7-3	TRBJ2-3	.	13	ASSPWGGGTDTQY
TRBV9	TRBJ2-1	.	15	ASSVDLPSGGRNEQF
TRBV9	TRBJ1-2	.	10	ASSRNEEGYT
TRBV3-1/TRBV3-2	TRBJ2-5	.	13	ATLGASGGPETQY
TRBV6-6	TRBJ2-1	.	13	ASTQGQGIYNEQF
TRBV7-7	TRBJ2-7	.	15	ASSFPALAEIWGEQY
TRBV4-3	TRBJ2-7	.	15	ASSQTSNRGLSYEQY